This TCR beta chain was obtained from a study of blood T cell repertoires in COVID-19. Sequencing was performed with immunoSEQ multiplex PCR; in TCRdb, only in-frame clones are kept and a portion is missing. The sample shows 300,000 to 400,000 clones, approximately 85% of them seen only once. Per the germline V gene, CDR1 is LGHNT and CDR2 is FRNRAP. Trimming cost V 1 base and J 7 bases, with 25 bases left between them. The CDR3 loop spans 18 amino acids. This clone was counted once. The receptor comes from a human donor in a cohort sampled during active COVID-19. Sequencing used peripheral blood. The genes are TRBV12-5 and TRBJ1-2, with a tentative D call TRBD1 (6 bases). In DNA, the CDR3 is TGTGCTAGTGGTTTGGAGATAATGACAGGCTCTAAGGGAAGTGGCTACACCTTC. Protein: CASGLEIMTGSKGSGYTF.